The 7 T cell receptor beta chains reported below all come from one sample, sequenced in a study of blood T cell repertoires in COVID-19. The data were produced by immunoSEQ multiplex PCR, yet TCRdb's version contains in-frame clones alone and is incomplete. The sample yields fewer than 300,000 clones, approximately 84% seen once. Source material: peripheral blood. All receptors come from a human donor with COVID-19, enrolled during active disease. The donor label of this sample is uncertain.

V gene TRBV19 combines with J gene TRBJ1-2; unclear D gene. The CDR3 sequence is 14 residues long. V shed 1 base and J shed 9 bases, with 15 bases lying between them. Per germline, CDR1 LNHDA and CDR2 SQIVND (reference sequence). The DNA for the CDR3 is TGTGCCAGTAGTATAGGAGAGAGGAACACCCGCTACACCTTC. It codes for CASSIGERNTRYTF.

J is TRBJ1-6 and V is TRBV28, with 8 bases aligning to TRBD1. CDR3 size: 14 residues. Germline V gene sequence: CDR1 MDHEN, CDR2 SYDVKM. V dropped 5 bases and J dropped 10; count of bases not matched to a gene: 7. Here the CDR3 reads CASSQRNRGSPLHF. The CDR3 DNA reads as TGTGCCAGCAGTCAACGAAACAGGGGGTCACCCCTCCACTTT.

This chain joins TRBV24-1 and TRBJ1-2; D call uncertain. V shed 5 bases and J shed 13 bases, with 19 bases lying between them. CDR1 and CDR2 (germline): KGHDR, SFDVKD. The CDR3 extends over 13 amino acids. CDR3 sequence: CATSAGEGRSSTF. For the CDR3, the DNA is TGTGCCACCAGTGCCGGGGAGGGTCGTAGCTCCACCTTC.

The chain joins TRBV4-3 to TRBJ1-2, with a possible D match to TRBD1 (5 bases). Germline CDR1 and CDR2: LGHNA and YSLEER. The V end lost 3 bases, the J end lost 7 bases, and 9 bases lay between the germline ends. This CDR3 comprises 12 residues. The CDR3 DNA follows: TGCGCCAGCAGCCAGATGGGGGGTGGCTACACCTTC. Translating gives CASSQMGGGYTF.

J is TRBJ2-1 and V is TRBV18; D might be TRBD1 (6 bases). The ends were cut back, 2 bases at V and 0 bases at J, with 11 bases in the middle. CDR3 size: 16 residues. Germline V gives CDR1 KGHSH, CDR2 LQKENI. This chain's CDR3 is CASSPGDTGSYNEQFF. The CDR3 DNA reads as TGTGCCAGCTCACCAGGGGACACTGGCTCCTACAATGAGCAGTTCTTC. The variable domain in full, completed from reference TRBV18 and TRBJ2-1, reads NAGVMQNPRHLVRRRGQEARLRCSPMKGHSHVYWYRQLPEEGLKFMVYLQKENIIDESGMPKERFSAEFPKEGPSILRIQQVVRGDSAAYFCASSPGDTGSYNEQFFGPGTRLTVL.

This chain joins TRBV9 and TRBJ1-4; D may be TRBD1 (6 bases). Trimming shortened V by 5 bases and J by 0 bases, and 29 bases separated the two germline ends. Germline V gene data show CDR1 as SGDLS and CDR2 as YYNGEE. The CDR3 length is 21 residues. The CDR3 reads CASSFFPPRDTSHATNEKLFF. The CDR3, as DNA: TGTGCCAGCAGTTTTTTTCCCCCCCGGGACACATCACATGCAACTAATGAAAAACTGTTTTTT.

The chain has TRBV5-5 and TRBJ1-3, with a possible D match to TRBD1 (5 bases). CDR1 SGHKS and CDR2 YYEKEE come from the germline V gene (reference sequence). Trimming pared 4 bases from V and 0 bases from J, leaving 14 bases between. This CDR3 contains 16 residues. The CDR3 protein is CASSPSGTHSGNTIYF. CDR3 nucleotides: TGTGCCAGCAGCCCCTCAGGGACTCACTCTGGAAACACCATATATTTT.